Below, one TCR beta chain is given with its context. What it binds is unknown. Primers included in the PCR were 60 Vbeta and 13 Jbeta primers. Produced via immunoSEQ multiplex PCR; TCRdb's table is partial and in-frame only. The repertoire consists of 99,000 or so clones, with 75% to 85% occurring once and the leading ten covering 2.1%. This sample was taken from a study of cytomegalovirus exposure and HLA in healthy donors. Study findings and constraints: Available immune exposure information covered CMV serostatus only.

CDR1 is SGHTA, CDR2 FQGNSA, per germline. The CDR3 is made up of 15 amino acids. With 3 bases clipped from V and 5 bases from J, the junction kept 4 bases outside the gene matches. The sample taken for sequencing was PBMCs. The chain joins TRBV7-2 to TRBJ2-5, with 12 bases that match TRBD2. This TCR was sampled from a man aged 25-45 years in good health and CMV-seronegative. CDR3 nucleotide sequence: TGTGCCAGCAGCTTCCAGACTAGCGGGGGCGAGACCCAGTACTTC. Translating it yields CASSFQTSGGETQYF.